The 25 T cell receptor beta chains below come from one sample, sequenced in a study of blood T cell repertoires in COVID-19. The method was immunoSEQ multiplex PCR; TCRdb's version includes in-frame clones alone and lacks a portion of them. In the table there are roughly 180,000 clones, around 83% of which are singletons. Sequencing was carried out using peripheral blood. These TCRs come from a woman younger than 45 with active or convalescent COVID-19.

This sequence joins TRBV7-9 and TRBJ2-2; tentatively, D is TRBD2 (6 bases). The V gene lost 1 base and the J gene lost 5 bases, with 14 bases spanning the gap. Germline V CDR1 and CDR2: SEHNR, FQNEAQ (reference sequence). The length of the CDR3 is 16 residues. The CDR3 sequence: CASSLGAGSLTGELFF. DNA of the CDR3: TGTGCCAGCAGCTTAGGGGCGGGATCTCTAACCGGGGAGCTGTTTTTT.

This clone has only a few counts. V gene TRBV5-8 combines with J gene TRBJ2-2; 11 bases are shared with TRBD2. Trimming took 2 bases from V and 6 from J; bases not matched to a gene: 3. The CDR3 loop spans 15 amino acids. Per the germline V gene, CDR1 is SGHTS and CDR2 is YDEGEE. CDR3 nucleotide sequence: TGTGCCAGCAGCTTTAGCGGGAGGGCCCCCGGGGAGCTGTTTTTT. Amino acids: CASSFSGRAPGELFF.

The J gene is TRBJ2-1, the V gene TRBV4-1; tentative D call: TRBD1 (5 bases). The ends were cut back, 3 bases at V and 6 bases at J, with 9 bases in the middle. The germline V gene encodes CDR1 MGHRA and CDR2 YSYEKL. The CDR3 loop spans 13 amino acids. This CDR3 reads CASSQSRGNEQFF. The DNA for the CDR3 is TGCGCCAGCAGCCAGAGTAGGGGCAATGAGCAGTTCTTC.

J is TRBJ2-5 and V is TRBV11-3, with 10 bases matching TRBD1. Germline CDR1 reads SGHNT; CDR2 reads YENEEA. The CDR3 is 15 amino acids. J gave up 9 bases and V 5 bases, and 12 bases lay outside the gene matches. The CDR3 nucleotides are TGTGCCAGCAGCCAAGCTGGACAGGGGGTACGGCCCCAGTACTTC. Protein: CASSQAGQGVRPQYF.

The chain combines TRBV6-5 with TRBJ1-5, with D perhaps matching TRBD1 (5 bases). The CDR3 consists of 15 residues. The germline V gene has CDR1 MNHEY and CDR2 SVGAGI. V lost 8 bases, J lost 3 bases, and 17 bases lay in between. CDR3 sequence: CASRGGGGDNQPQHF. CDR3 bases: TGTGCCAGCCGAGGTGGGGGAGGAGACAATCAGCCCCAGCATTTT.

CDR3 in amino acids: CASSSYPGKNQPQHF. CDR3 DNA sequence: TGCGCCAGCAGCTCATACCCAGGGAAAAATCAGCCCCAGCATTTT. The V gene is TRBV5-1, the J gene TRBJ1-5; D might be TRBD1 (5 bases). V lost 3 bases and J lost 4, with 14 bases in between. This CDR3 has 15 amino acids. Germline V lookup: CDR1 SGHRS, CDR2 YFSETQ.

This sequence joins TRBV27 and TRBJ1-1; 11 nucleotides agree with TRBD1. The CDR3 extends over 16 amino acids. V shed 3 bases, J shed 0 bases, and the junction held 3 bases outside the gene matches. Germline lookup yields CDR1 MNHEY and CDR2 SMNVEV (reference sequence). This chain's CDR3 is CASSLGQGEVNTEAFF. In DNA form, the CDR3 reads TGTGCCAGCAGTTTGGGACAGGGGGAGGTGAACACTGAAGCTTTCTTT.

DNA for the CDR3: TGCGCCAGCAGCCCAGCTAGCGGACCAACCTCCTACGAGCAGTACTTC. Its translation: CASSPASGPTSYEQYF. The rearrangement links TRBV5-1 to TRBJ2-7; the match to TRBD2 covers 7 bases. The CDR3 sequence is 16 residues long. Germline CDR1 and CDR2: SGHRS and YFSETQ. V lost 4 bases to trimming and J lost 0 bases; unmatched junction nucleotides: 10.

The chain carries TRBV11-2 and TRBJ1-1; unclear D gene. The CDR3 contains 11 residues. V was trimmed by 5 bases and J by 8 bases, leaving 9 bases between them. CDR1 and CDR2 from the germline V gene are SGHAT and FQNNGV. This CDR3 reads CASSPAPEAFF. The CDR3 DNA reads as TGTGCCAGCAGCCCAGCGCCAGAAGCTTTCTTT.

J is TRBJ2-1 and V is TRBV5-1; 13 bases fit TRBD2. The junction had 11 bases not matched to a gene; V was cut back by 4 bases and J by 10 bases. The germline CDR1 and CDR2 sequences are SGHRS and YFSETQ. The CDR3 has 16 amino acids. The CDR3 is CASSPPTSGGAEEQFF. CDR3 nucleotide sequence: TGCGCCAGCAGCCCACCTACTAGCGGGGGGGCCGAAGAGCAGTTCTTC.

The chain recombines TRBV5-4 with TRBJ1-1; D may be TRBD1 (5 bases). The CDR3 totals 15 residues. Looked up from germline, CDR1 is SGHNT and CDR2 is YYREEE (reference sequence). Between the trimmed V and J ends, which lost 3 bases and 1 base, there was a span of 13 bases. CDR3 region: CASSWRWGTNTEAFF. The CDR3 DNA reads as TGTGCCAGCAGCTGGCGATGGGGCACGAACACTGAAGCTTTCTTT.

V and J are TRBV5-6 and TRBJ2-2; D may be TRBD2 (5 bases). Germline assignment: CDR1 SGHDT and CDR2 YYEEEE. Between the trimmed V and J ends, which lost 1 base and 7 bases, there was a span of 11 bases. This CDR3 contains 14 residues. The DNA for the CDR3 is TGTGCCAGCAGCTTGCCCGGGGTAGGCGGGGAGCTGTTTTTT. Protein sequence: CASSLPGVGGELFF. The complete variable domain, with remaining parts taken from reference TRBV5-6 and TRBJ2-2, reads DAGVTQSPTHLIKTRGQQVTLRCSPKSGHDTVSWYQQALGQGPQFIFQYYEEEERQRGNFPDRFSGHQFPNYSSELNVNALLLGDSALYLCASSLPGVGGELFFGEGSRLTVL.

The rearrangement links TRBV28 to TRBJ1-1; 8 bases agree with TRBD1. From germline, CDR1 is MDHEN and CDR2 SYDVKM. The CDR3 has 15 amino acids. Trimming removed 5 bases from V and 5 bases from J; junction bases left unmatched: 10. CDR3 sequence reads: CASSPSDRVATEAFF. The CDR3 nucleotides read TGTGCCAGCAGTCCATCGGACAGGGTGGCTACTGAAGCTTTCTTT.

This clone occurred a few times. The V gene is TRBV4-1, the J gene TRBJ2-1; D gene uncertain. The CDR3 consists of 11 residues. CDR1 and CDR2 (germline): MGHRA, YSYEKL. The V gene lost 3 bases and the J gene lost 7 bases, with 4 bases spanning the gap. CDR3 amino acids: CASSHPNEQFF. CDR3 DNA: TGCGCCAGCAGCCACCCTAATGAGCAGTTCTTC.

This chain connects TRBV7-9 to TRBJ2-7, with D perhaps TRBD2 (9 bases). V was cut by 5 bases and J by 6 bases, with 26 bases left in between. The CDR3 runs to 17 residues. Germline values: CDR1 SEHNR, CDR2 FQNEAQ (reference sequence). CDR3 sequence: CASSTNRGTGLAGEQYF. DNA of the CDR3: TGTGCCAGCAGCACCAACAGGGGGACGGGACTAGCTGGCGAGCAGTACTTC.

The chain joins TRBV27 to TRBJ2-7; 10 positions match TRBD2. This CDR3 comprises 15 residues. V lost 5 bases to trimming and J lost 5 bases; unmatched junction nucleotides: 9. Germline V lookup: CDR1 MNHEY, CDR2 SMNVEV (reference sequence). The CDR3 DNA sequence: TGTGCCAGCAGTCGGGGGACTAGCGTATTAGACGAGCAGTACTTC. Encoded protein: CASSRGTSVLDEQYF.

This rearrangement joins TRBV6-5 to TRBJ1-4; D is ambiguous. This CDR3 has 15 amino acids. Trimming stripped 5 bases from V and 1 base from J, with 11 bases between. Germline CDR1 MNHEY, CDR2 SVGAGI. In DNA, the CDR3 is TGTGCCAGCAGTACCACGGGAGTAACTAATGAAAAACTGTTTTTT. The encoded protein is CASSTTGVTNEKLFF.

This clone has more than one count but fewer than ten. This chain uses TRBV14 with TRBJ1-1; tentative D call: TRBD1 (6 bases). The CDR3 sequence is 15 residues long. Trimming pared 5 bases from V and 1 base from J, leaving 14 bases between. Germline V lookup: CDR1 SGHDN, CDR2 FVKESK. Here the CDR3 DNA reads TGTGCCAGCAGCGGCCCTCGACAGGAGAACACTGAAGCTTTCTTT. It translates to CASSGPRQENTEAFF.

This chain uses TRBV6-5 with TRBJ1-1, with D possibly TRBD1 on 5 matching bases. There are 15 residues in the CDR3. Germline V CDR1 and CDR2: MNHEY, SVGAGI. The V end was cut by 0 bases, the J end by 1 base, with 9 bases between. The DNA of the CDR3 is TGTGCCAGCAGTTACTCGGCAACAGGGAACACTGAAGCTTTCTTT. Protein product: CASSYSATGNTEAFF.

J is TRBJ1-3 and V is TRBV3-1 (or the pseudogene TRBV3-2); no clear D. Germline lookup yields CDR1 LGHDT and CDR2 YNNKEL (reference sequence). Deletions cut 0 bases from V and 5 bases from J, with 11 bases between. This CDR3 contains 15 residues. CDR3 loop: CASSQDGGGRNTIYF. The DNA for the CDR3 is TGTGCCAGCAGCCAAGATGGAGGCGGAAGAAACACCATATATTTT.

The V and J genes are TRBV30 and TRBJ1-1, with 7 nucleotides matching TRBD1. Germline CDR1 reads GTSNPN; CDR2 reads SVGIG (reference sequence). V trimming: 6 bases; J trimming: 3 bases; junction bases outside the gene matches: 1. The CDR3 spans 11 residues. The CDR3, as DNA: TGTGCCTGCCAGGGGGACACTGAAGCTTTCTTT. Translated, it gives CACQGDTEAFF.

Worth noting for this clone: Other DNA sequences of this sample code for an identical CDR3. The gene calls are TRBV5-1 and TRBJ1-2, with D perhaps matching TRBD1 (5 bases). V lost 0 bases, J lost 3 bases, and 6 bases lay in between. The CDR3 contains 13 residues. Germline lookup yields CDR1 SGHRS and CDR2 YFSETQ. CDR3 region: CASSLAGDYGYTF. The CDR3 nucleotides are TGCGCCAGCAGCTTGGCGGGGGACTATGGCTACACCTTC. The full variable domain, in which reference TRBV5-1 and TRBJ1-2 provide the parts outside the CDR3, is KAGVTQTPRYLIKTRGQQVTLSCSPISGHRSVSWYQQTPGQGLQFLFEYFSETQRNKGNFPGRFSGRQFSNSRSEMNVSTLELGDSALYLCASSLAGDYGYTFGSGTRLTVV.

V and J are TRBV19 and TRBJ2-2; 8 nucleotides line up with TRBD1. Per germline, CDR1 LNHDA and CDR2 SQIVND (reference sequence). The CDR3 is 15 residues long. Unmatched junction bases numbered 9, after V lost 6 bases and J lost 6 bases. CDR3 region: CASSPGTGLAGELFF. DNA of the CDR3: TGTGCCAGTAGCCCCGGGACAGGCTTGGCCGGGGAGCTGTTTTTT.

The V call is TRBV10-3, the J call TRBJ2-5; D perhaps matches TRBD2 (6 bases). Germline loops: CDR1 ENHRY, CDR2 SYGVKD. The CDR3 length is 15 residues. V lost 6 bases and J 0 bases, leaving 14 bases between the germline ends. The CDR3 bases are TGTGCCATCAGGGACCGGGAGAGGGACCAAGAGACCCAGTACTTC. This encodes CAIRDRERDQETQYF.

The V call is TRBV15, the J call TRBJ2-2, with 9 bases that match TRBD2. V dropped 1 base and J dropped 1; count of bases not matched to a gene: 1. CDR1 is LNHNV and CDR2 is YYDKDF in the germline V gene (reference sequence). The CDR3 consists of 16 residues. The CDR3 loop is CATSRVSGGNTGELFF. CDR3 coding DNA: TGTGCCACCAGCAGAGTTAGCGGGGGGAACACCGGGGAGCTGTTTTTT.